The 3 T cell receptor beta chains reported below all come from one sample, sequenced in a study of patients and donors after allogeneic stem cell transplantation. Via MiXCR, TCRdb re-called the RT-PCR reads, giving one row per CDR3 protein. The repertoire holds 400,000 to 500,000 distinct CDR3 sequences, with approximately 16% as singletons. Sequencing input: blood, either unsorted or a sorted T cell fraction (not recorded which). The receptors shown here come from a human donor who was either an allogeneic HSCT recipient or a stem cell or donor lymphocyte infusion donor (not recorded which). It is not recorded whose cells these are; they may come from a transplant donor.

Here the CDR3 reads CASSIRRVGVTEAFF. The CDR3 region has the DNA TGTGCCAGCAGCATTCGGCGAGTGGGGGTTACTGAAGCTTTCTTT. V and J are TRBV7-9 and TRBJ1-1; TRBD1 is a possible D gene (5 bases). The CDR3 runs 15 residues. Germline CDR1 and CDR2: SEHNR and FQNEAQ (reference sequence). Trimming shortened V by 5 bases and J by 5 bases, and 18 bases separated the two germline ends. The whole variable domain, filled in from reference TRBV7-9 and TRBJ1-1, reads DTGVSQNPRHKITKRGQNVTFRCDPISEHNRLYWYRQTLGQGPEFLTYFQNEAQLEKSRLLSDRFSAERPKGSFSTLEIQRTEQGDSAMYLCASSIRRVGVTEAFFGQGTRLTVV.

This clonotype showed up just a few times. This rearrangement joins TRBV20-1 to TRBJ2-7; 12 bases match TRBD2. Germline V lookup: CDR1 DFQATT, CDR2 SNEGSKA (reference sequence). With V trimmed by 7 bases and J by 3 bases, 1 base remained unmatched. This CDR3 is built from 12 residues. Written as DNA, the CDR3 is TGCAGTGGGACTAGCGGGAACTACGAGCAGTACTTC. Its translation: CSGTSGNYEQYF.

In its sample, this clonotype was seen many times. The genes are TRBV29-1 and TRBJ2-7; maybe TRBD1 (6 bases). The CDR3 has 11 residues. Germline loops: CDR1 SQVTM, CDR2 ANQGSEA. V dropped 4 bases and J dropped 6 bases, with 10 bases sitting between them. The CDR3 region is CSVGTGSEQYF. CDR3 DNA sequence: TGCAGCGTTGGAACAGGGTCCGAGCAGTACTTC.